The 18 T cell receptor beta chains in this list originate from one sample, sequenced in a study of CD8+ T cells in alopecia areata. Sorting used CD4, CD8alpha, NKG2D, NKG2ACE and other markers on pooled cutaneous lymph node cells. RNA was isolated and reverse transcribed to cDNA, the sequencing template. The protocol was immunoSEQ multiplex PCR, while the TCRdb copy is restricted to in-frame clones and leaves out a portion. This sample carries approximately 300,000 clones, none of them present only once. The source material was CD4+ T cells sorted from a lymph node. The receptors here all came from a C3H/HeJ mouse with alopecia areata. The strain is characterized by the MHC haplotype H2-k.

This clone has more than one count but fewer than ten. The listed genes are named as in mouse. The CDR3 reads CASRDWDSYEQYF. The CDR3 bases that were read are TGTGCCAGCAGGGACTGGGACTCCTAT. The chain links TRBV13-1 to TRBJ2-7; 8 bases match TRBD2. Read coverage stops 4 residues before the CDR3 terminus; the germline J gene supplies the remainder. The CDR3 runs 13 residues. The junction had 1 base not matched to a gene; V was cut back by 5 bases and J by 0 bases. Germline V CDR1 and CDR2: NSHNY, SYGAGN.

As for this clone: Mouse gene names and germline throughout. Coverage ceases 4 residues before the CDR3 finishes, and the germline J gene fills in the end. The chain recombines TRBV1 with TRBJ2-2, with TRBD2 identical over 7 bases. The CDR3 has 17 amino acids. Germline values: CDR1 NSQYPW, CDR2 LRSPGD (reference sequence). V gave up 1 base and J gave up 0 bases; unmatched junction bases: 5. The covered CDR3 bases are TGCACCTGCAGTGCAGGCCCTGGGGGTGCAAACACCGGG. Translating gives CTCSAGPGGANTG. The full-length CDR3 reads as CTCSAGPGGANTGQLYF.

A remark on this clone: Genes and germline are mouse. The CDR3 end lies 4 residues beyond the end of the read and is filled in from the germline J gene. The rearrangement uses TRBV5 and TRBJ2-5; D remains ambiguous. The germline V gene encodes CDR1 LGHNA and CDR2 YNLKQL (reference sequence). V shed 8 bases and J shed 3 bases, with 12 bases lying between them. This CDR3 contains 13 residues. The CDR3: CASAPTIQDTQYF. The part of the CDR3 DNA that was read is TGTGCCAGCGCCCCCACAATACAAGAC.

This clone was seen a handful of times. The gene symbols are mouse symbols. The read ends 3 residues shy of where the CDR3 ends; the end is completed using the germline J gene. J is TRBJ1-6 and V is TRBV5, with 10 bases aligning to TRBD1. TRBJ1-6 is an ORF; its function is uncertain. The trim removed 1 base at V and 5 bases at J, leaving 2 bases unmatched. Germline values: CDR1 LGHNA, CDR2 YNLKQL (reference sequence). The CDR3 is 16 residues long. The DNA read from the CDR3 is TGTGCCAGCAGCCAAGCCGGGACAGGGGATAATTCGCCC. Protein: CASSQAGTGDNSP. The whole CDR3 protein reads CASSQAGTGDNSPLYF.

This clone has a handful of counts. The gene names here belong to mouse. The CDR3 end falls 4 residues outside the read, so it is completed with the germline J gene. The chain combines TRBV13-2 with TRBJ2-1; 10 bases align to TRBD2. CDR1 and CDR2 (germline): NNHNN, SYGAGS (reference sequence). J was trimmed by 3 bases and V by 2 bases; bases with no gene match: 5. This CDR3 spans 16 amino acids. The CDR3 loop reads CASGEPGLGSYAEQFF. The covered CDR3 bases are TGTGCCAGCGGTGAGCCGGGACTGGGGTCCTATGCT.

About this clone itself: Genes and germline come from the mouse. With the read ending 4 residues before the CDR3 end, the germline J gene is used to fill in that end. The genes are TRBV13-1 and TRBJ2-5, with 9 bases aligning to TRBD2. The CDR3 has 14 amino acids. J gave up 3 bases and V 4 bases, and 3 bases lay outside the gene matches. Per the germline V gene, CDR1 is NSHNY and CDR2 is SYGAGN. The chain's CDR3 is CASSWTGVQDTQYF. The sequenced CDR3 bases are TGTGCCAGCAGTTGGACTGGGGTTCAAGAC.

This clone was seen more than once but under ten times. Gene names are mouse gene names. The read comes to an end 4 residues before the CDR3 does, leaving the germline J gene to fill in the end. The chain uses TRBV19 and TRBJ2-5, with TRBD1 as a possible D gene (6 bases). This CDR3 has 13 residues. The germline V gene has CDR1 FNHDT and CDR2 SITEND (reference sequence). CDR3 residues: CASSLGTKDTQYF. Partial CDR3 DNA: TGTGCCAGCAGTCTCGGGACAAAAGAC.

This clone was seen only a few times. These gene names are mouse names. The sequence runs out 4 residues before the end of the CDR3; the remainder is reconstructed from the germline J gene. The chain recombines TRBV13-1 with TRBJ2-2; 13 nucleotides match TRBD2. The CDR3 covers 18 residues. In germline, CDR1 is NSHNY, CDR2 SYGAGN. J was trimmed by 3 bases and V by 0 bases; bases with no gene match: 5. Here the CDR3 reads CASSDEGLGGLDTGQLYF. The DNA read from the CDR3 is TGTGCCAGCAGTGATGAGGGACTGGGGGGGTTAGACACCGGG.

This clone was seen only a few times. Gene names denote mouse genes. The CDR3 end lies 4 residues beyond the end of the read and is filled in from the germline J gene. The V and J genes are TRBV1 and TRBJ2-1; 7 positions agree with TRBD2. Germline CDR1 NSQYPW, CDR2 LRSPGD (reference sequence). This CDR3 spans 15 amino acids. Germline trimming cut 3 bases from V and 0 bases from J; bases unmatched to any gene: 2. CDR3 bases read: TGCACCTGCAGTGCCGGACTGGATAACTATGCT. This encodes CTCSAGLDNYA. In full, the CDR3 reads CTCSAGLDNYAEQFF.

This clone appeared many times. Gene names and germline refer to mouse. Coverage ceases 4 residues before the CDR3 finishes, and the germline J gene fills in the end. Different DNA sequences within this sample yield the same CDR3. The rearrangement uses TRBV13-2 and TRBJ2-2; D is undetermined. CDR3 size: 13 residues. V was pared by 2 bases and J by 1 base, with 3 bases between. Germline values: CDR1 NNHNN, CDR2 SYGAGS (reference sequence). CDR3 sequence reads: CASGDRNTGQLYF. The sequenced CDR3 bases are TGTGCCAGCGGTGACAGAAACACCGGG.

On this clone: Each gene name is a mouse one. The read terminates 4 residues before the CDR3 end, so the remaining end is supplied by the germline J gene. This chain links TRBV19 with TRBJ2-2; D remains unclear. This CDR3 spans 16 amino acids. From germline, CDR1 is FNHDT and CDR2 SITEND (reference sequence). The V gene lost 2 bases and the J gene lost 0 bases, with 11 bases spanning the gap. The CDR3 bases that were read are TGTGCCAGCAGTATCCACTCCCCTGCAAACACCGGG. Translating it yields CASSIHSPANTG. The whole CDR3 sequence reads CASSIHSPANTGQLYF.

Worth noting for this clone: Mouse names are used for the genes. The read ends 4 residues shy of where the CDR3 ends; the end is completed using the germline J gene. This sequence joins TRBV19 and TRBJ2-1; TRBD2 aligns across 11 bases. The CDR3 contains 15 residues. Germline V lookup: CDR1 FNHDT, CDR2 SITEND (reference sequence). Unmatched junction bases numbered 5, after V lost 3 bases and J lost 6 bases. Partial CDR3 DNA: TGTGCCAGCAGTAGAACTGGGGGGGCGCTTGCT. It yields the protein CASSRTGGALA. The CDR3 reads in full as CASSRTGGALAEQFF.

Comments on this clone: Gene names are mouse gene names. Sequencing ends 4 residues short of the CDR3 end; the germline J gene provides the rest. V is TRBV12-1 and J is TRBJ2-2, with a tentative D call TRBD1 (6 bases). V was clipped by 4 bases and J by 1 base, with 9 bases between them. The CDR3 totals 14 residues. Germline values: CDR1 SGHSN, CDR2 HYEKVE. CDR3 bases read: TGTGCCAGCTCCCGGGACATAAACACCGGG. Amino acid sequence: CASSRDINTG. The whole CDR3 is CASSRDINTGQLYF.

A note on this clone: The gene names here belong to mouse. The read halts 4 residues ahead of the CDR3 end, with the missing end drawn from the germline J gene. The rearrangement uses TRBV1 and TRBJ2-5; 9 positions match TRBD2. The CDR3 is made up of 15 amino acids. The V segment lost 6 bases and the J segment 0 bases; nucleotides outside the gene matches: 4. From germline, CDR1 is NSQYPW and CDR2 LRSPGD (reference sequence). The CDR3 loop is CTCRGLGLNQDTQYF. The DNA read from the CDR3 is TGCACCTGCAGAGGACTGGGGCTTAACCAAGAC.

With regard to this clone: Mouse germline and gene names are used. From the germline J gene comes the end of the CDR3, since the read stops 4 residues before it. The chain has TRBV13-2 and TRBJ2-5; D perhaps matches TRBD2 (6 bases). With 4 bases removed from V and 0 bases from J, the gap between germline ends came to 12 bases. The CDR3 is 15 residues long. The germline gives CDR1 NNHNN, CDR2 SYGAGS (reference sequence). CDR3 DNA (partial): TGTGCCAGCGGTCCGGGGGGTCTTAACCAAGAC. Residues: CASGPGGLNQD. The complete CDR3 sequence is CASGPGGLNQDTQYF.

As for this clone: Germline and genes: mouse. Read data end 4 residues before the CDR3 end; the end is taken from the germline J gene. The chain couples TRBV5 to TRBJ2-7, with 13 bases that match TRBD2. Germline V gene data show CDR1 as LGHNA and CDR2 as YNLKQL (reference sequence). The CDR3 runs to 14 residues. The DNA read from the CDR3 is TGTGCCAGCAGCCGGACTGGGGGGGCGGAT. It is translated as CASSRTGGAD. The full CDR3 protein reads CASSRTGGADEQYF.

There are many counts of this clone. Gene names denote mouse genes. The CDR3 extends 4 residues past the end of the read, so its final part is completed from the germline J gene. The genes are TRBV13-1 and TRBJ2-2; 9 positions agree with TRBD1. The germline CDR1 and CDR2 sequences are NSHNY and SYGAGN. Losses at the gene ends were 5 bases for V and 1 base for J; bases not matched to a gene: 3. The length of the CDR3 is 15 residues. The CDR3 DNA, read in part, is TGTGCCAGCAGAGCGACAGGGGGAAACACCGGG. It specifies CASRATGGNTG. The complete CDR3 reads CASRATGGNTGQLYF.

Regarding this clone: Germline and genes here are mouse. The read comes to an end 4 residues before the CDR3 does, leaving the germline J gene to fill in the end. This chain joins TRBV5 and TRBJ2-2; no clear D. Trimming left V 0 bases short and J 4 bases short, with 9 bases between. The CDR3 extends over 15 amino acids. Germline V gene sequence: CDR1 LGHNA, CDR2 YNLKQL (reference sequence). CDR3 in amino acids: CASSQDWVTTGQLYF. The CDR3 bases that were read are TGTGCCAGCAGCCAAGATTGGGTCACCACCGGG.